This T cell receptor (beta chain) was profiled in a study of blood T cell repertoires in COVID-19. The overall study: Samples taken during acute and convalescent COVID-19 were collected in the United States, Italy and Spain. T cells, B-cell-depleted T cells, or PBMCs provided the cDNA or gDNA that served as material.

This CDR3 is 14 amino acids long. V lost 3 bases, J lost 3 bases, and 1 base stayed unmatched. CDR1 and CDR2 (germline): MNHEY, SMNVEV (reference sequence). In the authors' workflow: Amplification of reference gene primers provided the estimated nucleated cell counts. Method: immunoSEQ multiplex PCR; TCRdb's copy keeps in-frame clones and lacks some. V, J and clone size reflect that table, while D and trimming were determined from the DNA. Seen here are about 80,000 clones, 84% observed once, and the top ten hold around 3.3%. This receptor was taken from a man aged 45-65 years with acute or convalescent COVID-19. Sequencing was performed on peripheral blood. The J gene is TRBJ2-2, the V gene TRBV27, with 7 bases identical to TRBD2. This chain's CDR3 is CASSLGGDTGELFF. The CDR3 region has the DNA TGTGCCAGCAGTTTGGGGGGGGACACCGGGGAGCTGTTTTTT.